Listed below are T cell receptor beta chains from one sample, sequenced in a study of blood T cell repertoires in COVID-19. Generated by immunoSEQ multiplex PCR, the TCRdb table keeps only in-frame clones and is missing some. Of under 80,000 clones in the sample, about 82% were seen once. Sequencing used peripheral blood. The receptors here all came from a human donor in a cohort sampled during active COVID-19. Both conserved end residues are part of each CDR3. The order of the fields is J gene, V gene, D gene, clone size, CDR3 DNA, CDR3 protein. A D gene is named only where the DNA matches it firmly. Not all rows give a size; the values are once, few, many and, for expanded clones, a class.

TRBJ2-7 | TRBV10-1 | TRBD1 | . | TGCGCCAGTGGAAAGGGACAGGGGTCCCACGAGCAGTACTTC | CASGKGQGSHEQYF
TRBJ2-7 | TRBV5-4 | TRBD1 | . | TGTGCCAGCAGCTACGGACAGGATCGCTACGAGCAGTACTTC | CASSYGQDRYEQYF
TRBJ2-7 | TRBV7-3 | TRBD2 | . | TGTGCCAGCAGCTTACAGCGGGAGGGGCACTACGAGCAGTACTTC | CASSLQREGHYEQYF
TRBJ2-2 | TRBV6-4 | TRBD2 | . | TGTGCCAGCAAGGGTAATTGGAGCGGGGCGGGAACCGGGGAGCTGTTTTTT | CASKGNWSGAGTGELFF
TRBJ2-7 | TRBV15 | TRBD2 | . | TGTGCCACCAGCAGAGAACGGAGCGGGAGGGCCTACGAGCAGTACTTC | CATSRERSGRAYEQYF
TRBJ2-6 | TRBV3-1/TRBV3-2 | TRBD2 | . | TGTGCCAGCAGCCAGGGACTAGCGGGATCCTCTGGGGCCAACGTCCTGACTTTC | CASSQGLAGSSGANVLTF
TRBJ1-6 | TRBV6-5 | . | . | TGTGCCAGCAGTTACCAGGGGCGGGATTCACCCCTCCACTTT | CASSYQGRDSPLHF
TRBJ2-7 | TRBV18 | TRBD1 | . | TGTGCCAGCTCAGGACGAGGGACAGGGGTCCACGAGCAGTACTTC | CASSGRGTGVHEQYF
TRBJ2-3 | TRBV19 | TRBD2 | . | TGTGCCAGTAGTCCTGGACTAGCGGACACAGATACGCAGTATTTT | CASSPGLADTDTQYF
TRBJ2-7 | TRBV2 | . | . | TGTGCCAGCAGTGAGTCCCCGCAGGGTTCCGACGAGCAGTACTTC | CASSESPQGSDEQYF
TRBJ2-5 | TRBV4-1 | TRBD2 | few | TGCGCCAGCAGCCAATACAGCGGGAGGCGCTGGGAGACCCAGTACTTC | CASSQYSGRRWETQYF
TRBJ1-1 | TRBV5-1 | . | . | TGCGCCAGCAGCTCCTGGGGGGGGAACACTGAAGCTTTCTTT | CASSSWGGNTEAFF
TRBJ1-6 | TRBV5-1 | TRBD1 | . | TGCGCCAGCAGCGAGGACAGGGGGAATTCACCCCTCCACTTT | CASSEDRGNSPLHF
TRBJ2-7 | TRBV7-8 | . | . | TGTGCCAGCAGCCTGAACACCTACGAGCAGTACTTC | CASSLNTYEQYF
TRBJ2-7 | TRBV29-1 | TRBD1 | . | TGCAGCGTTGACCTGGACAGGAAGGAGCAGTACTTC | CSVDLDRKEQYF
TRBJ2-2 | TRBV7-2 | TRBD2 | once | TGTGCCAGCAGCCCTCTGGGACTAGCGGGAGGGAACACCGGGGAGCTGTTTTTT | CASSPLGLAGGNTGELFF
TRBJ2-1 | TRBV3-1/TRBV3-2 | . | few | TGTGCCAGCACCCAAGGTAGTCTAGCCCCCGGTGAGCAGTTCTTC | CASTQGSLAPGEQFF
TRBJ1-1 | TRBV28 | . | once | TGTGCCAGCAGTTTGAGTAGGAGGGGAGGGACTGAAGCTTTCTTT | CASSLSRRGGTEAFF
TRBJ2-5 | TRBV28 | TRBD2 | . | TGTGCCAGCAGTTTAGGGGCTAGCGGGGGAGAGACCCAGTACTTC | CASSLGASGGETQYF
TRBJ1-4 | TRBV19 | . | . | TGTGCCAGTAGTATGGTAATGGGACTGAGGAATGAAAAACTGTTTTTT | CASSMVMGLRNEKLFF
TRBJ1-6 | TRBV7-8 | TRBD1 | . | TGTGCCAGCAACCCTAGGGGGCCAGGGAATTCACCCCTCCACTTT | CASNPRGPGNSPLHF
TRBJ2-5 | TRBV11-3 | . | once | TGTGCCAGCAGCTTAGGAGAGGAGACCCAGTACTTC | CASSLGEETQYF
TRBJ1-3 | TRBV6-5 | TRBD1 | . | TGTGCCAGCAGTTTAAACAGGGGATACTCTGGAAACACCATATATTTT | CASSLNRGYSGNTIYF
TRBJ2-7 | TRBV27 | . | few | TGTGCCAGCAGTCCAGACCTGACGGGATCCTACGAGCAGTACTTC | CASSPDLTGSYEQYF
TRBJ2-7 | TRBV4-3 | . | . | TGCGCCAGCAGCCAAGAGGTGGATAGGGCGGGAGAGCAGTACTTC | CASSQEVDRAGEQYF
TRBJ2-7 | TRBV27 | TRBD2 | . | TGTGCCAGCAGCCTCCTGACCCCTAGCGGGAGGAACTACGAGCAGTACTTC | CASSLLTPSGRNYEQYF
TRBJ2-1 | TRBV7-3 | TRBD2 | once | TGTGCCAGCAGCTCGACGGGACTAGCGGGACCCAATGAGCAGTTCTTC | CASSSTGLAGPNEQFF
TRBJ1-4 | TRBV28 | TRBD1 | . | TGTGCCAGCAGCGGGACAGGGGCATGGGGAGAAAAACTGTTTTTT | CASSGTGAWGEKLFF
TRBJ2-7 | TRBV6-2/TRBV6-3 | . | . | TGTGCCAGCAGCCCCGCGTCTATCCACTACGAGCAGTACTTC | CASSPASIHYEQYF
TRBJ2-7 | TRBV28 | . | . | TGTGCCAGCAGTTTCGGTGGCCAGGACTACGAGCAGTACTTC | CASSFGGQDYEQYF
TRBJ2-7 | TRBV15 | . | . | TGTGCCACCAGCAGAGATCGGGAAACCAGCTACGAGCAGTACTTC | CATSRDRETSYEQYF